The 17 T cell receptor beta chains listed next were all sequenced from one sample in a study of T cells after yellow fever vaccination. TCRdb reprocessed the 5' RACE reads with MiXCR, giving one entry per CDR3 protein. The sample records 300,000 to 450,000 distinct CDR3 sequences, around 8.1% being singletons. This material consisted of PBMCs, taken 35 to 50 days after the first yellow fever vaccination. These receptors all stem from a man aged 18 to 30 who received the YFV17D yellow fever vaccine.

This clonotype was observed a few times. The V and J genes are TRBV12-3 or TRBV12-4 and TRBJ2-5, with D tentatively TRBD1 (5 bases). This CDR3 has 13 amino acids. V dropped 6 bases and J dropped 5 bases, with 13 bases sitting between them. The DNA of the CDR3 is TGTGCCAGCAGCCCACAGGTTCCGGAGACCCAGTACTTC. Its translation is CASSPQVPETQYF.

This clonotype was seen a handful of times. V is TRBV7-9 and J is TRBJ1-6; D is perhaps TRBD1 (6 bases). The germline gives CDR1 SEHNR, CDR2 FQNEAQ (reference sequence). The CDR3 runs to 14 residues. V lost 5 bases to trimming and J lost 10 bases, with 15 bases between them. In DNA, the CDR3 is TGTGCCAGCAGCCTACAGGGCCTCGGATCACCCCTCCACTTT. Translation gives CASSLQGLGSPLHF.

This clonotype was seen a few times. V gene TRBV3-1 combines with J gene TRBJ2-7; D might be TRBD1 (5 bases). The CDR3 totals 15 residues. Deletions cut 2 bases from V and 2 bases from J, with 13 bases between. In germline, CDR1 is LGHDT, CDR2 YNNKEL (reference sequence). CDR3 bases: TGTGCCAGCAGCCAACAAGGGGTTAGGACCTACGAGCAGTACTTC. This sequence encodes CASSQQGVRTYEQYF.

This clonotype was seen only a few times. This chain uses TRBV6-5 with TRBJ1-6; the match to TRBD1 covers 7 bases. The germline CDR1 and CDR2 sequences are MNHEY and SVGAGI. This CDR3 comprises 14 residues. V lost 4 bases to trimming and J lost 6 bases; unmatched junction nucleotides: 3. The CDR3 sequence is CASSFRQGNSPLHF. The CDR3 DNA is TGTGCCAGCAGTTTCAGACAGGGTAATTCACCCCTCCACTTT.

The rearrangement joins TRBV4-2 to TRBJ2-5; 9 bases line up with TRBD2. Per the germline V gene, CDR1 is LGHNA and CDR2 is YNFKEQ. This CDR3 has 16 amino acids. Trimming took 2 bases from V and 0 from J; bases not matched to a gene: 4. CDR3 amino acids: CASSQHPSGNQETQYF. In DNA form, the CDR3 reads TGTGCCAGCAGCCAACATCCTAGCGGGAACCAAGAGACCCAGTACTTC.

This clonotype was observed at least ten times. The CDR3 spells CASSLGVAGTYEQYF. For the CDR3, the DNA is TGCGCCAGCAGCTTGGGTGTAGCGGGGACCTACGAGCAGTACTTC. V is TRBV5-1 and J is TRBJ2-7; 8 positions agree with TRBD2. The CDR3 runs to 15 residues. Germline CDR1 reads SGHRS; CDR2 reads YFSETQ. Trimming took 0 bases from V and 2 from J; bases not matched to a gene: 4.

This clonotype was seen only a few times. The rearrangement links TRBV5-5 to TRBJ1-4; D uncertain. This CDR3 region has 12 residues. Trimming shortened V by 5 bases and J by 8 bases, and 10 bases separated the two germline ends. The germline V gene has CDR1 SGHKS and CDR2 YYEKEE (reference sequence). The CDR3 DNA sequence: TGTGCCAGCAGGAACACTGAAGAAAAACTGTTTTTT. Its protein is CASRNTEEKLFF.

This chain links TRBV29-1 with TRBJ1-1, with D uncertain. CDR1 and CDR2 (germline): SQVTM, ANQGSEA. This CDR3 is built from 12 residues. Trimming removed 7 bases at V and 0 bases at J, with 9 bases between. This CDR3 is CSARAMNTEAFF. Written as DNA, the CDR3 is TGCAGCGCTAGAGCCATGAACACTGAAGCTTTCTTT.

This clonotype has ten or more counts. The chain links TRBV5-1 to TRBJ2-3, with 12 bases aligning to TRBD2. The CDR3 consists of 16 residues. The trim removed 3 bases at V and 5 bases at J, leaving 7 bases unmatched. In germline, CDR1 is SGHRS, CDR2 YFSETQ. The CDR3 loop is CASSYTSGGSIDTQYF. CDR3 sequence (DNA): TGCGCCAGCAGCTATACTAGCGGGGGGAGTATAGATACGCAGTATTTT.

This clonotype was seen at least ten times. The chain joins TRBV7-9 to TRBJ2-4, with 9 bases matching TRBD2. The J segment lost 0 bases and the V segment lost 5 bases, leaving 5 bases of the junction unmatched. The CDR3 is made up of 16 amino acids. Germline loops: CDR1 SEHNR, CDR2 FQNEAQ (reference sequence). DNA of the CDR3: TGTGCCAGCAGCGCCAGCGGGGGGCTAGCCAAAAACATTCAGTACTTC. Protein sequence: CASSASGGLAKNIQYF.

The chain links TRBV5-1 to TRBJ2-7, with D maybe TRBD2 (5 bases). The germline CDR1 and CDR2 sequences are SGHRS and YFSETQ. Between the trimmed V and J ends, which lost 1 base and 0 bases, there was a span of 8 bases. This CDR3 is built from 14 residues. CDR3 coding DNA: TGCGCCAGCAGCTTGTATCGGGGCTCCTACGAGCAGTACTTC. It is translated as CASSLYRGSYEQYF.

The chain uses TRBV27 and TRBJ1-1; no clear D. The germline V and J ends were trimmed by 0 bases and 4 bases, with 12 bases remaining between them. This CDR3 contains 15 residues. Per germline, CDR1 MNHEY and CDR2 SMNVEV (reference sequence). In DNA, the CDR3 is TGTGCCAGCAGTTTATCCAGAGTAACGACCACTGAAGCTTTCTTT. Residues: CASSLSRVTTTEAFF.

The rearrangement uses TRBV7-2 and TRBJ2-1, with 13 bases lining up with TRBD2. V shed 5 bases, J shed 16 bases, and the junction held 5 bases outside the gene matches. CDR3 size: 12 residues. CDR1 is SGHTA and CDR2 is FQGNSA in the germline V gene. The CDR3 nucleotides are TGTGCCAGCAGCCCAAGACTAGCGGGGGGTTTCTTC. As protein: CASSPRLAGGFF.

This clonotype was seen a few times. CDR3 region: CASTPPYNTEAFF. The CDR3 nucleotides are TGTGCCAGCACTCCACCGTACAACACTGAAGCTTTCTTT. This rearrangement joins TRBV7-9 to TRBJ1-1, with D hard to call. The germline gives CDR1 SEHNR, CDR2 FQNEAQ (reference sequence). Between the trimmed V and J ends, which lost 7 bases and 2 bases, there was a span of 11 bases. This CDR3 contains 13 residues.

This clonotype was picked up a small number of times. The rearrangement links TRBV27 to TRBJ1-6; 7 nucleotides align to TRBD1. The V gene's germline CDR1 is MNHEY and CDR2 SMNVEV (reference sequence). The CDR3 runs to 16 residues. Trimming removed 5 bases from V and 7 bases from J; junction bases left unmatched: 11. CDR3 nucleotides: TGTGCCAGCAGTGGAACAGGGGCGCCTGGGAATTCACCCCTCCACTTT. It codes for CASSGTGAPGNSPLHF.

This clonotype has at least ten counts. CDR3 coding DNA: TGTGCCAGTACCATGACAGGGCTGAACACCGGGGAGCTGTTTTTT. It specifies CASTMTGLNTGELFF. The genes are TRBV19 and TRBJ2-2; 7 bases are a match to TRBD1. Germline lookup yields CDR1 LNHDA and CDR2 SQIVND (reference sequence). Unmatched junction bases numbered 6, after V lost 7 bases and J lost 1 base. The CDR3 sequence is 15 residues long.

This clonotype was observed at least ten times. V is TRBV20-1 and J is TRBJ2-3; D possibly corresponds to TRBD1 (5 bases). Germline assignment: CDR1 DFQATT and CDR2 SNEGSKA (reference sequence). Trimming stripped 8 bases from V and 6 bases from J, with 18 bases between. CDR3 length: 13 amino acids. The CDR3 is CSLLGALFDTQYF. CDR3 DNA: TGCAGTCTCCTTGGGGCCCTTTTCGATACGCAGTATTTT.